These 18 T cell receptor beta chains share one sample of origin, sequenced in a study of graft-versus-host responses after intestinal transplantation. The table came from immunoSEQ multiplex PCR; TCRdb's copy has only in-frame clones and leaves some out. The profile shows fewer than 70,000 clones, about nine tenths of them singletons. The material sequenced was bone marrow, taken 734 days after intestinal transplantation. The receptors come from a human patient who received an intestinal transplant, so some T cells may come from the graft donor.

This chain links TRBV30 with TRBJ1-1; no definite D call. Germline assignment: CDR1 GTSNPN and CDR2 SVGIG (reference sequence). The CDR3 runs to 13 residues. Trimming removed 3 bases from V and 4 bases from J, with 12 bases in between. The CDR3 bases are TGTGCCTGGAGGCCCGATGTGGGCACTGAAGCTTTCTTT. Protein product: CAWRPDVGTEAFF. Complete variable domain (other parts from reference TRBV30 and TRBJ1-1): SQTIHQWPATLVQPVGSPLSLECTVEGTSNPNLYWYRQAAGRGLQLLFYSVGIGQISSEVPQNLSASRPQDRQFILSSKKLLLSDSGFYLCAWRPDVGTEAFFGQGTRLTVV.

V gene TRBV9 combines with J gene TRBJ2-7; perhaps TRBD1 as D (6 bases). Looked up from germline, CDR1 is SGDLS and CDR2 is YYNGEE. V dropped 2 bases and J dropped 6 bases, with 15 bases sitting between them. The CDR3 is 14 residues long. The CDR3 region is CASSVGTLEVEQYF. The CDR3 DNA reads TGTGCCAGCAGCGTGGGGACACTGGAGGTCGAGCAGTACTTC.

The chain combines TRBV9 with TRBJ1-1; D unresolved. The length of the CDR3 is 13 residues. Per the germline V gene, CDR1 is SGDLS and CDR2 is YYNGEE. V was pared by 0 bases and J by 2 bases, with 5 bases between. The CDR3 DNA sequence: TGTGCCAGCAGCGTAGCAGGAAACACTGAAGCTTTCTTT. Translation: CASSVAGNTEAFF.

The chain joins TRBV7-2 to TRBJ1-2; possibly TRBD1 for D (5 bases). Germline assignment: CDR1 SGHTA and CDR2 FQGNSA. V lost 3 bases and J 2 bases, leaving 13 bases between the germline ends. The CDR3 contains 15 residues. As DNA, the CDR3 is TGTGCCAGCAGCTTTACAGGTGCGTCGAACTATGGCTACACCTTC. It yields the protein CASSFTGASNYGYTF.

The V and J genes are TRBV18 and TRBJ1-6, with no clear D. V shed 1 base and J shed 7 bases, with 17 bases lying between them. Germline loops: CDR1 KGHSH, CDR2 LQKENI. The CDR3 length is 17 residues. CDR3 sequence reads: CASSPRVTSVANSPLHF. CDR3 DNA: TGTGCCAGCTCACCACGGGTCACCTCTGTCGCCAATTCACCCCTCCACTTT.

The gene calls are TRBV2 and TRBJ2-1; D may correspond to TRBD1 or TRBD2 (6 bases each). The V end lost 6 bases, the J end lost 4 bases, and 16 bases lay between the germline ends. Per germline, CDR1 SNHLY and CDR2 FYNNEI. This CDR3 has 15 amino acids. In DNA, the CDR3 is TGTGCCAGCAGGGCAACAGGGCGGGGTTACAATGAGCAGTTCTTC. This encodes CASRATGRGYNEQFF.

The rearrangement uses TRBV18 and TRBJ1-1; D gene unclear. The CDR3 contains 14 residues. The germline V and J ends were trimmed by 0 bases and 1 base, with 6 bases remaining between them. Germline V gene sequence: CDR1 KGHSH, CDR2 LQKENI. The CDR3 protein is CASSPPYRNTEAFF. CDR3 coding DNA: TGTGCCAGCTCACCACCTTACCGGAACACTGAAGCTTTCTTT.

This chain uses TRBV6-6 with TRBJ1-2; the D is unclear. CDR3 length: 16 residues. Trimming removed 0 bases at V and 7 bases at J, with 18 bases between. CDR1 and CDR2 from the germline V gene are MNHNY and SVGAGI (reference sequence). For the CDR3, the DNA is TGTGCCAGCAGTTACTCATCCTGGAGGGAAAGAGGTGGCTACACCTTC. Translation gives CASSYSSWRERGGYTF.

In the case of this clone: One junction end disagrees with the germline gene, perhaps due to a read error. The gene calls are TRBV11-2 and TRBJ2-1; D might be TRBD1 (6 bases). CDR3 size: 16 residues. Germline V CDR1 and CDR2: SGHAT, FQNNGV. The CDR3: CASSLEADSSYNEQFF. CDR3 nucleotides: TGTGCCAGCAGCCTAGAAGCGGACAGCTCCTACAATGAGCAGTTCTTC.

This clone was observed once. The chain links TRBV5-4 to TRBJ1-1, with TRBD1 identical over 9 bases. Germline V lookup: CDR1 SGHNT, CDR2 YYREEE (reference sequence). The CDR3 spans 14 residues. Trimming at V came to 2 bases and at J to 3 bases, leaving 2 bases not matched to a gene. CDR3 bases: TGTGCCAGCAGCTTCACAGGGGGCGACACTGAAGCTTTCTTT. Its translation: CASSFTGGDTEAFF.

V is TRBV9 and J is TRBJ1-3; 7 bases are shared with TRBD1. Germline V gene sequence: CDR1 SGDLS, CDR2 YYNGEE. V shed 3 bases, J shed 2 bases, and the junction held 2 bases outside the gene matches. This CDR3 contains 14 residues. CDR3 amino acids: CASSDDRAGNTIYF. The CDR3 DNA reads TGTGCCAGCAGCGACGACAGGGCTGGAAACACCATATATTTT.

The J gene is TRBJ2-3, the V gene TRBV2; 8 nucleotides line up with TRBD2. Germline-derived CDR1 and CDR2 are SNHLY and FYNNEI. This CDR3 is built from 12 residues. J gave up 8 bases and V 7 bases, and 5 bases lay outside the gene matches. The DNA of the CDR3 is TGTGCCAGCAATCCCCGGGGGGGTACGCAGTATTTT. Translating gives CASNPRGGTQYF.

The CDR3 region has the DNA TGTGCCAGCAGCGTGTATGGGGGAGAGCAGTTCTTC. Its translation: CASSVYGGEQFF. J is TRBJ2-1 and V is TRBV9; D is possibly TRBD1 or TRBD2 (5 bases each). This CDR3 has 12 residues. V dropped 2 bases and J dropped 10 bases, with 10 bases sitting between them. The V gene's germline CDR1 is SGDLS and CDR2 YYNGEE.

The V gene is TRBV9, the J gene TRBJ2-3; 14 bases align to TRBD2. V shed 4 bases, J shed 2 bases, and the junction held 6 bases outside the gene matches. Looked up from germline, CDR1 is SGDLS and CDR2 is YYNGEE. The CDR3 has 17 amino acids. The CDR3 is CASSPRLAGGDTDTQYF. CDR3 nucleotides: TGTGCCAGCAGCCCGAGACTAGCGGGAGGGGACACAGATACGCAGTATTTT. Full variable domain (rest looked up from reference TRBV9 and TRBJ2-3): DSGVTQTPKHLITATGQRVTLRCSPRSGDLSVYWYQQSLDQGLQFLIQYYNGEERAKGNILERFSAQQFPDLHSELNLSSLELGDSALYFCASSPRLAGGDTDTQYFGPGTRLTVL.

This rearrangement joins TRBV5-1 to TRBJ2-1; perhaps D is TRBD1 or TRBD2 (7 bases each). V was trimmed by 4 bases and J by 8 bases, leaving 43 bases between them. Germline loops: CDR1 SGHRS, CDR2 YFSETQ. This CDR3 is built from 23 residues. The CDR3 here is CASSPHGNRGSWGGLSQSDEQFF. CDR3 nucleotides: TGCGCCAGCAGCCCCCATGGGAACAGGGGTTCTTGGGGGGGCTTATCCCAATCCGATGAGCAGTTCTTC.

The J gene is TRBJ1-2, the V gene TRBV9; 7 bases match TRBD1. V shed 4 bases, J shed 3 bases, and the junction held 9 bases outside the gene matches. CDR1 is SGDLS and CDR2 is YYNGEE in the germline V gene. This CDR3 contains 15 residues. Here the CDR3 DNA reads TGTGCCAGCAGCCCGGGACAGCCTTACTACTATGGCTACACCTTC. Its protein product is CASSPGQPYYYGYTF.

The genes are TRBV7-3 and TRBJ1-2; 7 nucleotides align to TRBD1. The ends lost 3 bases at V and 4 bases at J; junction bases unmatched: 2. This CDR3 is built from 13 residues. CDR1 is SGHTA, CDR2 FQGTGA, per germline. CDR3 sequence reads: CASSLTGSYGYTF. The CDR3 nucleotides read TGTGCCAGCAGCTTGACAGGGTCCTATGGCTACACCTTC.

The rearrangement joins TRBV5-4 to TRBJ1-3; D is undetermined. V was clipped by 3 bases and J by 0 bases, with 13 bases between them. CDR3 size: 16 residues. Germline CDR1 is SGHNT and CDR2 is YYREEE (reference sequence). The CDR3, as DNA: TGTGCCAGCAGCTCGGGAAGAGGTGCCTCTGGAAACACCATATATTTT. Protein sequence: CASSSGRGASGNTIYF. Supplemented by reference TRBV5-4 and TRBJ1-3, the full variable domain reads ETGVTQSPTHLIKTRGQQVTLRCSSQSGHNTVSWYQQALGQGPQFIFQYYREEENGRGNFPPRFSGLQFPNYSSELNVNALELDDSALYLCASSSGRGASGNTIYFGEGSWLTVV.